These 2 T cell receptor beta chains came from one sample sequenced in a study of T-cell reconstitution after alpha-beta-depleted transplantation in children. Unique molecular identifiers tagged the TCRbeta library. TCRdb re-analysed the PCR reads in MiXCR, keeping a single row per CDR3 protein. The sample has about 610,000 distinct CDR3 sequences, more than 9% seen once; the top ten hold about 4%. The sample consisted of PBMCs from the stem cell graft donor, taken from the stem cell graft. These receptors were obtained from a human donor who donated a stem cell graft to a child with acute myeloid leukemia.

The V gene is TRBV7-9, the J gene TRBJ2-5; 9 positions match TRBD1. V was clipped by 5 bases and J by 5 bases; unmatched bases: 12. The CDR3 length is 16 residues. CDR1 and CDR2 (germline): SEHNR, FQNEAQ (reference sequence). This CDR3 reads CASSLISGTGMETQYF. CDR3 in DNA: TGTGCCAGCAGCCTAATCTCCGGGACAGGGATGGAGACCCAGTACTTC.

The chain links TRBV19 to TRBJ2-3; 9 bases fit TRBD2. This CDR3 spans 15 amino acids. J gave up 5 bases and V 8 bases, and 11 bases lay outside the gene matches. CDR1 and CDR2 (germline): LNHDA, SQIVND (reference sequence). CDR3 nucleotides: TGTGCCAGTCGGGGGGCGGGACTAGCAGAAGATACGCAGTATTTT. Translating gives CASRGAGLAEDTQYF.